Below, one T cell receptor (beta chain) is given with its context. The antigen is not known. This entry belongs to a study of cytomegalovirus exposure and HLA in healthy donors. Study-wide results and limits: With further analysis later on, most CMV-associated TCR beta chains appeared HLA-restricted.

The V gene's germline CDR1 is MRHNA and CDR2 SNTAGT. Trimming removed 2 bases at V and 4 bases at J, with 9 bases between. The CDR3 is 15 amino acids. The PCR made use of 60 Vbeta and 13 Jbeta primers. The assay was immunoSEQ multiplex PCR, and TCRdb's table has in-frame clones only and misses some. This table has 77,000 or so clones, 84% appearing once. Material for sequencing was PBMCs. This clonotype was obtained from an older man in good health and CMV-seropositive. The genes are TRBV6-4 and TRBJ2-6; D ambiguous. The CDR3 protein is CASSDRTAGANVLTF. The CDR3 DNA reads as TGTGCCAGCAGTGACAGAACTGCCGGGGCCAACGTCCTGACTTTC.